These 27 T cell receptor beta chains were sequenced from one sample in a study of shared clonotypes between healthy human individuals. Profiled with immunoSEQ multiplex PCR; TCRdb holds only in-frame clones, not every one. The table shows some 900,000 clones, with 76% occurring only once. Sequenced sample: memory CD4+ T cells sorted from blood. The sample's subset: CD45RA-negative fraction. The receptors come from a man between 18 and 35 years old in good health.

The CDR3: CAWSVGRTQRYF. The DNA for the CDR3 is TGTGCCTGGAGTGTAGGCAGGACCCAGCGGTACTTC. V is TRBV30 and J is TRBJ2-7; D remains ambiguous. V was shortened by 0 bases and J by 12 bases, with 15 bases between the two germline ends. CDR3 size: 12 residues. Looked up from germline, CDR1 is GTSNPN and CDR2 is SVGIG (reference sequence).

V is TRBV5-1 and J is TRBJ2-3; TRBD2 is a possible D gene (5 bases). Germline assignment: CDR1 SGHRS and CDR2 YFSETQ. Trimming pared 2 bases from V and 0 bases from J, leaving 7 bases between. CDR3 size: 14 residues. The chain's CDR3 is CASSLAESTDTQYF. The CDR3 DNA reads as TGCGCCAGCAGCTTAGCGGAGAGCACAGATACGCAGTATTTT.

This clone has only one observation. V gene TRBV18 combines with J gene TRBJ2-7, with TRBD1 matching over 9 bases. Trimming cost V 3 bases and J 6 bases; bases outside gene matches: 6. This CDR3 contains 14 residues. Germline CDR1 KGHSH, CDR2 LQKENI. In DNA form, the CDR3 reads TGTGCCAGCTCACCGATGGGACAGGGCGTCGAGCAGTACTTC. It codes for CASSPMGQGVEQYF.

The CDR3 DNA reads as TGTGCCAGCAGTGAGGATGGCAGGGGGGATCAGCCCCAGCATTTT. Its protein is CASSEDGRGDQPQHF. The chain carries TRBV2 and TRBJ1-5, with TRBD1 matching over 7 bases. The CDR3 runs to 15 residues. Trimming took 3 bases from V and 5 from J; bases not matched to a gene: 7. Germline CDR1 SNHLY, CDR2 FYNNEI.

This clone was counted only a few times. The chain combines TRBV7-2 with TRBJ1-5, with D possibly being TRBD1 (6 bases). This CDR3 comprises 15 residues. Trimming left V 5 bases short and J 1 base short, with 12 bases between. CDR1 and CDR2 from the germline V gene are SGHTA and FQGNSA. The CDR3 reads CASSAEGVSNQPQHF. Here the CDR3 DNA reads TGTGCCAGCAGCGCAGAGGGGGTCAGCAATCAGCCCCAGCATTTT.

The chain recombines TRBV19 with TRBJ2-1; D perhaps matches TRBD2 (5 bases). This CDR3 comprises 13 residues. V gave up 1 base and J gave up 9 bases, with 10 bases separating them. Germline-derived CDR1 and CDR2 are LNHDA and SQIVND (reference sequence). CDR3 nucleotide sequence: TGTGCCAGTAGTATAGGCCTAGCAGGTGAGCAGTTCTTC. This encodes CASSIGLAGEQFF. Supplemented by reference TRBV19 and TRBJ2-1, the full variable domain reads DGGITQSPKYLFRKEGQNVTLSCEQNLNHDAMYWYRQDPGQGLRLIYYSQIVNDFQKGDIAEGYSVSREKKESFPLTVTSAQKNPTAFYLCASSIGLAGEQFFGPGTRLTVL.

The chain employs TRBV5-5 and TRBJ1-3, with a tentative D call TRBD1 (5 bases). Looked up from germline, CDR1 is SGHKS and CDR2 is YYEKEE (reference sequence). Trimming pared 4 bases from V and 0 bases from J, leaving 11 bases between. The CDR3 consists of 15 residues. CDR3 DNA sequence: TGTGCCAGCAGCCGGGACGTCGTCTCTGGAAACACCATATATTTT. Its protein is CASSRDVVSGNTIYF.

On this clone: Other DNA sequences from this sample encode an identical CDR3 as well. This chain joins TRBV5-1 and TRBJ1-5; perhaps TRBD1 as D (6 bases). V shed 4 bases and J shed 5 bases, with 10 bases lying between them. Germline V gene data show CDR1 as SGHRS and CDR2 as YFSETQ. There are 13 residues in the CDR3. CDR3 loop: CASSPGADQPQHF. CDR3 bases: TGCGCCAGCAGCCCAGGGGCGGATCAGCCCCAGCATTTT.

V usage is TRBV5-4 and J usage is TRBJ2-1, with 8 bases lining up with TRBD2. Germline V gene sequence: CDR1 SGHNT, CDR2 YYREEE (reference sequence). The junction had 10 bases not matched to a gene; V was cut back by 4 bases and J by 4 bases. The CDR3 loop spans 16 amino acids. The CDR3 spells CASSIPTGGLYNEQFF. The CDR3 coding sequence is TGTGCCAGCAGCATTCCAACGGGGGGGCTTTACAATGAGCAGTTCTTC.

In this sample, this clone turned up a few times. The rearrangement joins TRBV6-6 to TRBJ2-7; unclear D gene. Trimming left V 6 bases short and J 4 bases short, with 16 bases between. The CDR3 runs 14 residues. Per germline, CDR1 MNHNY and CDR2 SVGAGI (reference sequence). For the CDR3, the DNA is TGTGCCAGCAGCCGGAAAGGACCAGAATACGAGCAGTACTTC. Encoded protein: CASSRKGPEYEQYF.

The rearrangement joins TRBV28 to TRBJ2-5; D ambiguous. V was cut by 5 bases and J by 1 base, with 14 bases left in between. Germline lookup yields CDR1 MDHEN and CDR2 SYDVKM. This CDR3 comprises 15 residues. The CDR3 loop is CASSPTKGGQETQYF. The DNA of the CDR3 is TGTGCCAGCAGTCCCACGAAGGGTGGCCAAGAGACCCAGTACTTC.

This chain joins TRBV5-1 and TRBJ2-5; maybe TRBD2 (7 bases). CDR1 is SGHRS, CDR2 YFSETQ, per germline. Deletions cut 3 bases from V and 5 bases from J, with 20 bases between. The CDR3 consists of 16 residues. CDR3 sequence (DNA): TGCGCCAGCAGCTCGGGGGGCGACCTGACGGTGGAGACCCAGTACTTC. Its protein product is CASSSGGDLTVETQYF.

The chain is built from TRBV11-2 and TRBJ1-2, with D maybe TRBD1 (5 bases). This CDR3 comprises 15 residues. The germline gives CDR1 SGHAT, CDR2 FQNNGV. Deletions cut 5 bases from V and 4 bases from J, with 17 bases between. The CDR3 sequence is CASSPRAGLSYGYTF. The CDR3 region has the DNA TGTGCCAGCAGCCCCCGTGCAGGGCTGAGCTATGGCTACACCTTC.

The chain couples TRBV29-1 to TRBJ2-1; D gene uncertain. Germline CDR1 is SQVTM and CDR2 is ANQGSEA. V lost 0 bases, J lost 0 bases, and 9 bases lay in between. The CDR3 runs 15 residues. In DNA, the CDR3 is TGCAGCGTTGAAGAGGCGGCCCACTCCTACAATGAGCAGTTCTTC. This translates into CSVEEAAHSYNEQFF.

The chain recombines TRBV6-5 with TRBJ2-7; TRBD2 matches 10 bases. CDR1 is MNHEY and CDR2 is SVGAGI in the germline V gene. J lost 7 bases, V lost 7 bases, and 7 bases had no gene match. This CDR3 has 13 residues. CDR3 residues: CASKPGLAFEQYF. The CDR3 bases are TGTGCCAGCAAGCCGGGACTAGCGTTTGAGCAGTACTTC.

The chain employs TRBV27 and TRBJ2-2, with a tentative D call TRBD1 (6 bases). V was pared by 0 bases and J by 4 bases, with 9 bases between. From germline, CDR1 is MNHEY and CDR2 SMNVEV (reference sequence). The CDR3 contains 15 residues. The CDR3 loop is CASSLSWGRTGELFF. CDR3 in DNA: TGTGCCAGCAGTTTATCGTGGGGGCGCACCGGGGAGCTGTTTTTT.

This chain joins TRBV10-1 and TRBJ2-7; perhaps TRBD1 as D (7 bases). Trimming stripped 5 bases from V and 2 bases from J, with 13 bases between. The CDR3 extends over 14 amino acids. Per germline, CDR1 WNHNN and CDR2 SYGVQD (reference sequence). CDR3 sequence: CASSLQGRPYEQYF. CDR3 DNA sequence: TGCGCCAGCAGTCTACAGGGGAGGCCCTACGAGCAGTACTTC.

The J gene is TRBJ2-3, the V gene TRBV28; D might be TRBD2 (6 bases). The V and J ends lost 2 bases and 4 bases respectively, with 13 bases between them. This CDR3 spans 15 amino acids. Germline CDR1 reads MDHEN; CDR2 reads SYDVKM. The CDR3 bases are TGTGCCAGCAGTTTACGGAGGGGCCCCTCAGATACGCAGTATTTT. Its protein is CASSLRRGPSDTQYF.

The V call is TRBV5-8, the J call TRBJ2-1; 10 nucleotides line up with TRBD2. CDR3 length: 16 amino acids. V lost 0 bases and J lost 6; bases outside the gene matches: 6. Germline assignment: CDR1 SGHTS and CDR2 YDEGEE. Here the CDR3 reads CASSLVGTSVINEQFF. The CDR3 nucleotides read TGTGCCAGCAGCTTGGTAGGGACTAGCGTAATCAATGAGCAGTTCTTC. The whole variable domain, remainder taken from reference TRBV5-8 and TRBJ2-1, is EAGVTQSPTHLIKTRGQQATLRCSPISGHTSVYWYQQALGLGLQFLLWYDEGEERNRGNFPPRFSGRQFPNYSSELNVNALELEDSALYLCASSLVGTSVINEQFFGPGTRLTVL.

The chain links TRBV30 to TRBJ2-7, with TRBD1 as a possible D gene (5 bases). This CDR3 spans 11 amino acids. Trimming removed 2 bases at V and 6 bases at J, with 8 bases between. Germline V gene data show CDR1 as GTSNPN and CDR2 as SVGIG (reference sequence). The CDR3 sequence: CAWSIRAEQYF. The CDR3 DNA reads as TGTGCCTGGAGTATCAGGGCCGAGCAGTACTTC.

There are a few counts of this clone. The chain uses TRBV11-2 and TRBJ2-2; D ambiguous. The germline CDR1 and CDR2 sequences are SGHAT and FQNNGV. The V and J ends lost 0 bases and 7 bases respectively, with 9 bases between them. This CDR3 is 14 amino acids long. The DNA for the CDR3 is TGTGCCAGCAGCTTAGACCGATATGACGGGGAGCTGTTTTTT. It specifies CASSLDRYDGELFF.

The chain combines TRBV2 with TRBJ1-5, with unresolved D. Deletions cut 0 bases from V and 7 bases from J, with 10 bases between. Germline CDR1 reads SNHLY; CDR2 reads FYNNEI. The CDR3 totals 14 residues. The CDR3 here is CASSEASHAQPQHF. CDR3 nucleotides: TGTGCCAGCAGTGAAGCTTCACACGCGCAGCCCCAGCATTTT.

The chain has TRBV21-1 and TRBJ1-2. TRBV21-1 is classified as a pseudogene. The CDR3 extends over 17 amino acids. As DNA, the CDR3 is TGTGCCAGCAGCTACCTCCCGGGACCGAGAGAGATCTATGGCTACACCTTC. Its translation is CASSYLPGPREIYGYTF.

Comment on this clone: This clone may be a read error of a much larger clone one base away. The chain uses TRBV5-4 and TRBJ2-3, with 8 bases that match TRBD2. The V segment lost 2 bases and the J segment 1 base; nucleotides outside the gene matches: 3. CDR1 and CDR2 from the germline V gene are SGHNT and YYREEE (reference sequence). CDR3 length: 15 residues. CDR3 DNA sequence: TGTGCCAGCAGCTTACCGGGACTAGGCACAGATACGCAGTATTTT. It specifies CASSLPGLGTDTQYF.

The chain employs TRBV5-1 and TRBJ1-2; the D is unclear. Per germline, CDR1 SGHRS and CDR2 YFSETQ. The V end lost 1 base, the J end lost 4 bases, and 8 bases lay between the germline ends. The CDR3 loop spans 13 amino acids. The CDR3 reads CASSLRASYGYTF. The CDR3 DNA follows: TGCGCCAGCAGCTTGCGGGCATCCTATGGCTACACCTTC.

Concerning this clone: This likely stems from a read error, as it lies one base from a far larger clone. This sample also contains other DNA sequences that code for the same CDR3. The V call is TRBV7-2, the J call TRBJ1-2; 7 positions match TRBD1. After removal of 5 bases from V and 2 bases from J, the junction contained 5 bases not matched to a gene. From germline, CDR1 is SGHTA and CDR2 FQGNSA. The CDR3 is 14 residues long. The CDR3 loop reads CASSPGTANYGYTF. CDR3 bases: TGTGCCAGCAGCCCCGGGACAGCCAACTATGGCTACACCTTC.

The genes are TRBV18 and TRBJ2-7; TRBD2 matches at 8 bases. V gave up 8 bases and J gave up 5 bases; unmatched junction bases: 8. The V gene's germline CDR1 is KGHSH and CDR2 LQKENI. This CDR3 comprises 13 residues. The CDR3 region has the DNA TGTGCCAGCCGGATTAGCGGGGAGCACGAGCAGTACTTC. It encodes CASRISGEHEQYF.